These 8 T cell receptor beta chains were all obtained from the same sample, sequenced in a study of cytomegalovirus exposure and HLA in healthy donors. Vbeta (60) and Jbeta (13) primers were used in the PCR. Some clones are missing from TCRdb's copy, which holds only in-frame ones; the method was immunoSEQ multiplex PCR. Of 150,000 to 200,000 clones in the sample, approximately 84% were seen once. Sample: PBMCs. All receptors derive from a woman in her twenties or thirties in good health and CMV-seropositive.

This rearrangement joins TRBV5-8 to TRBJ2-2; 7 bases align to TRBD2. The germline CDR1 and CDR2 sequences are SGHTS and YDEGEE. CDR3 size: 15 residues. Unmatched junction bases numbered 4, after V lost 5 bases and J lost 0 bases. CDR3 sequence (DNA): TGTGCCAGCAGAGACGGGAGGACGAACACCGGGGAGCTGTTTTTT. Protein product: CASRDGRTNTGELFF.

This clone has more than one count but fewer than ten. The chain recombines TRBV19 with TRBJ2-2; a weak D match, TRBD1 (6 bases). Germline assignment: CDR1 LNHDA and CDR2 SQIVND (reference sequence). The V gene lost 3 bases and the J gene lost 0 bases, with 8 bases spanning the gap. This CDR3 has 15 residues. Written as DNA, the CDR3 is TGTGCCAGTAGTATCGGGACAACGAACACCGGGGAGCTGTTTTTT. It encodes CASSIGTTNTGELFF. Variable domain in full (rest from reference TRBV19 and TRBJ2-2): DGGITQSPKYLFRKEGQNVTLSCEQNLNHDAMYWYRQDPGQGLRLIYYSQIVNDFQKGDIAEGYSVSREKKESFPLTVTSAQKNPTAFYLCASSIGTTNTGELFFGEGSRLTVL.

V usage is TRBV28 and J usage is TRBJ2-7, with TRBD2 matching over 11 bases. The germline V gene has CDR1 MDHEN and CDR2 SYDVKM. The CDR3 is made up of 17 amino acids. The junction had 8 bases not matched to a gene; V was cut back by 3 bases and J by 1 base. The CDR3 nucleotides are TGTGCCAGCAGTTTTTACCCTACTAGCGGGAGTTCCTACGAGCAGTACTTC. Residues: CASSFYPTSGSSYEQYF.

The V call is TRBV5-1, the J call TRBJ2-7; TRBD2 aligns across 9 bases. Germline values: CDR1 SGHRS, CDR2 YFSETQ. This CDR3 region has 16 residues. V was pared by 0 bases and J by 6 bases, with 10 bases of the junction left unmatched. As DNA, the CDR3 is TGCGCCAGCAGCTTGGGGTGGCGGGAGGGCCGGGTCGAGCAGTACTTC. It encodes CASSLGWREGRVEQYF.

This clone was seen just once. This chain uses TRBV19 with TRBJ1-5; D unclear. Germline lookup yields CDR1 LNHDA and CDR2 SQIVND (reference sequence). The CDR3 has 16 amino acids. Deletions cut 6 bases from V and 1 base from J, with 16 bases between. The CDR3 loop reads CASREGIGNSNQPQHF. CDR3 coding DNA: TGTGCCAGTAGGGAGGGAATCGGTAACAGCAATCAGCCCCAGCATTTT.

This clone has just a few counts. The chain joins TRBV5-1 to TRBJ2-1, with TRBD1 as a possible D gene (5 bases). The CDR3 is 13 residues long. With 4 bases removed from V and 10 bases from J, the gap between germline ends came to 15 bases. Germline CDR1 reads SGHRS; CDR2 reads YFSETQ. CDR3 coding DNA: TGCGCCAGCAGCGATATCCAGGGCCACGAGCAGTTCTTC. This encodes CASSDIQGHEQFF. The full variable domain, in which reference TRBV5-1 and TRBJ2-1 provide the parts outside the CDR3, is KAGVTQTPRYLIKTRGQQVTLSCSPISGHRSVSWYQQTPGQGLQFLFEYFSETQRNKGNFPGRFSGRQFSNSRSEMNVSTLELGDSALYLCASSDIQGHEQFFGPGTRLTVL.

V and J are TRBV19 and TRBJ2-6; D gene ambiguous. The CDR3 sequence is 16 residues long. V dropped 5 bases and J dropped 0 bases, with 11 bases sitting between them. The germline V gene has CDR1 LNHDA and CDR2 SQIVND (reference sequence). In nucleotides, the CDR3 is TGTGCCAGTAGTCCCCGACTCAACTCTGGGGCCAACGTCCTGACTTTC. The encoded protein is CASSPRLNSGANVLTF.

V usage is TRBV28 and J usage is TRBJ2-1, with D hard to call. Germline lookup yields CDR1 MDHEN and CDR2 SYDVKM. V lost 6 bases and J 7 bases, leaving 13 bases between the germline ends. This CDR3 is 13 amino acids long. The CDR3 loop reads CASRSHQKNEQFF. CDR3 nucleotides: TGTGCCAGCAGATCTCACCAGAAAAATGAGCAGTTCTTC.